This T cell receptor beta chain was captured by sequencing in a study of blood T cell repertoires in COVID-19. The germline V and J ends were trimmed by 4 bases and 1 base, with 11 bases remaining between them. Per germline, CDR1 SEHNR and CDR2 FQNEAQ (reference sequence). The CDR3 length is 14 residues. The protocol was immunoSEQ multiplex PCR, while the TCRdb copy is restricted to in-frame clones and leaves out a portion. The sample lists about 61,000 clones; around 82% were seen once. The rearrangement joins TRBV7-9 to TRBJ2-7; possible D gene TRBD1, 5 bases. Sequenced material: peripheral blood. The clonotype originates from a man older than 75 with active or convalescent COVID-19. In DNA, the CDR3 is TGTGCCAGCAGCTCGACGCAGGGTTCCTACGAGCAGTACTTC. This translates into CASSSTQGSYEQYF.